This T cell receptor (beta chain) was obtained from a study of CD8 T cells in Susac syndrome. The RNA, roughly 0.45 to 1 ug, was put through reverse transcription using random hexamers. TCRdb reprocessed the immunoSEQ multiplex PCR reads with MiXCR, giving one entry per CDR3 protein. The top ten clones hold 0.08% to 0.095% of a sample with around 230,000 distinct CDR3 sequences, roughly 96% of them seen once. Germline lookup yields CDR1 LNHNV and CDR2 YYDKDF (reference sequence). Deletions cut 4 bases from V and 8 bases from J, with 12 bases between. CDR3 length equals 14 residues. The sequenced sample consisted of CD4+ T cells from PBMCs. The chain uses TRBV15 and TRBJ1-6; no clear D. The receptor was isolated from a human donor with multiple sclerosis. Written as DNA, the CDR3 is TGTGCCACCAGCATTGGTGGTGGGGATTCACCCCTCCACTTT. This gives the protein CATSIGGGDSPLHF.